The 30 T cell receptor beta chains reported below all come from one sample, sequenced in a study of shared clonotypes between healthy human individuals. Assay used: immunoSEQ multiplex PCR; TCRdb lists only in-frame clones, some missing. This sample carries hundreds of thousands of clones, 96% of them seen once, and the ten largest clones take 0.11%. The naive CD8 subset, CD45RO-negative cells positively selected for CCR7, excluded terminally differentiated effector memory CD45RA+ cells. What was sequenced was naive CD8+ T cells sorted from blood. These receptors were taken from a woman between 25 and 40 years old in good health.

The chain recombines TRBV11-2 with TRBJ2-1; D not certain. The germline V gene encodes CDR1 SGHAT and CDR2 FQNNGV. Trimming pared 4 bases from V and 8 bases from J, leaving 6 bases between. The CDR3 is 11 amino acids. The CDR3 is CASSSSDEQFF. As DNA, the CDR3 is TGTGCCAGCAGCTCGTCCGATGAGCAGTTCTTC.

This clone is a singleton in its sample. This chain links TRBV19 with TRBJ2-3, with D perhaps TRBD1 (6 bases). There are 16 residues in the CDR3. The V end was cut by 0 bases, the J end by 4 bases, with 14 bases between. Per the germline V gene, CDR1 is LNHDA and CDR2 is SQIVND (reference sequence). CDR3 sequence reads: CASSIDLAGVADTQYF. CDR3 nucleotides: TGTGCCAGTAGTATAGACTTGGCAGGGGTGGCAGATACGCAGTATTTT.

A remark on this clone: The sample carries other DNA sequences with the same CDR3. V is TRBV9 and J is TRBJ2-1; tentative D call: TRBD1 (5 bases). The CDR3 runs to 12 residues. Trimming took off 3 bases at V and 6 bases at J, with 7 bases between the two ends. Germline V gene lookup returns CDR1 SGDLS and CDR2 YYNGEE. The CDR3 protein is CASSGQGNEQFF. The DNA for the CDR3 is TGTGCCAGCAGCGGGCAGGGCAATGAGCAGTTCTTC.

The chain uses TRBV6-5 and TRBJ2-7; 8 bases are shared with TRBD2. Germline lookup yields CDR1 MNHEY and CDR2 SVGAGI. This CDR3 spans 15 amino acids. Trimming took 4 bases from V and 0 from J; bases not matched to a gene: 5. CDR3 coding DNA: TGTGCCAGCAGTTCTACTAGCGGTATCTCCTACGAGCAGTACTTC. Translation gives CASSSTSGISYEQYF.

This chain links TRBV15 with TRBJ2-3; tentatively, D is TRBD2 (6 bases). The germline gives CDR1 LNHNV, CDR2 YYDKDF (reference sequence). The V end lost 0 bases, the J end lost 1 base, and 11 bases lay between the germline ends. CDR3 size: 16 residues. CDR3 protein: CATSRDRASGTDTQYF. CDR3 coding DNA: TGTGCCACCAGCAGAGATCGGGCTAGCGGCACAGATACGCAGTATTTT.

This sequence joins TRBV19 and TRBJ1-5, with no clear D. Trimming removed 3 bases at V and 6 bases at J, with 12 bases between. Germline CDR1 reads LNHDA; CDR2 reads SQIVND (reference sequence). The CDR3 is 14 amino acids. CDR3 sequence (DNA): TGTGCCAGTAGTATGGCCCCCCGCCGTCAGCCCCAGCATTTT. It codes for CASSMAPRRQPQHF.

This chain connects TRBV27 to TRBJ1-1; tentative D call: TRBD1 (5 bases). CDR1 is MNHEY, CDR2 SMNVEV, per germline (reference sequence). Trimming stripped 8 bases from V and 4 bases from J, with 17 bases between. The CDR3 totals 14 residues. CDR3 sequence: CASGFDSPSTEAFF. DNA of the CDR3: TGTGCCAGCGGCTTCGACAGCCCAAGCACTGAAGCTTTCTTT.

This clone was recorded once. V is TRBV28 and J is TRBJ2-5; 7 bases are shared with TRBD1. The end of the DNA fits TRBJ2-7 better, so the J call may be wrong. Germline V gene data show CDR1 as MDHEN and CDR2 as SYDVKM. This CDR3 is built from 15 residues. DNA for the CDR3: TGTGCCAGCAGTTTATCACCAGGGGGTTGGTACGAGCAGTACTTC. It encodes CASSLSPGGWYEQYF.

The chain recombines TRBV5-6 with TRBJ2-7; TRBD2 agrees at 7 bases. V lost 4 bases and J lost 4; bases outside the gene matches: 11. CDR3 length: 15 residues. Looked up from germline, CDR1 is SGHDT and CDR2 is YYEEEE. The CDR3 sequence is CASSPWGEGLYEQYF. The CDR3 DNA is TGTGCCAGCAGCCCGTGGGGGGAGGGCCTGTACGAGCAGTACTTC.

This sequence joins TRBV7-9 and TRBJ1-2; 8 positions agree with TRBD1. The V segment lost 5 bases and the J segment 2 bases; nucleotides outside the gene matches: 4. There are 14 residues in the CDR3. Germline V gene data show CDR1 as SEHNR and CDR2 as FQNEAQ (reference sequence). The CDR3 protein is CASSIYRGNYGYTF. The CDR3 bases are TGTGCCAGCAGCATTTACAGGGGGAACTATGGCTACACCTTC. Filled out from reference TRBV7-9 and TRBJ1-2, the complete variable domain reads DTGVSQNPRHKITKRGQNVTFRCDPISEHNRLYWYRQTLGQGPEFLTYFQNEAQLEKSRLLSDRFSAERPKGSFSTLEIQRTEQGDSAMYLCASSIYRGNYGYTFGSGTRLTVV.

The gene calls are TRBV7-2 and TRBJ2-5; TRBD2 agrees at 12 bases. V lost 5 bases to trimming and J lost 11 bases; unmatched junction nucleotides: 15. Germline V lookup: CDR1 SGHTA, CDR2 FQGNSA. This CDR3 contains 16 residues. The CDR3 nucleotides are TGTGCCAGCAGCGCCGTAGTTGGACTAGCGGGATTTGAGCAGTACTTC. It translates to CASSAVVGLAGFEQYF.

The chain employs TRBV4-1 and TRBJ2-1, with D tentatively TRBD1 or TRBD2 (5 bases each). CDR1 and CDR2 from the germline V gene are MGHRA and YSYEKL. The CDR3 loop spans 14 amino acids. Deletions cut 6 bases from V and 9 bases from J, with 18 bases between. CDR3 region: CASRGVGATGEQFF. For the CDR3, the DNA is TGCGCCAGCAGGGGGGTTGGGGCTACAGGTGAGCAGTTCTTC.

This chain links TRBV27 with TRBJ1-5, with 7 bases fitting TRBD1. With V trimmed by 4 bases and J by 9 bases, 9 bases remained unmatched. Per germline, CDR1 MNHEY and CDR2 SMNVEV (reference sequence). The CDR3 has 14 amino acids. Here the CDR3 reads CASSSGTAPWPQHF. In DNA, the CDR3 is TGTGCCAGCAGTTCCGGGACAGCTCCGTGGCCCCAGCATTTT.

This rearrangement joins TRBV27 to TRBJ2-1; D is undetermined. V lost 3 bases and J lost 10, with 10 bases in between. CDR1 and CDR2 from the germline V gene are MNHEY and SMNVEV (reference sequence). CDR3 length: 12 residues. CDR3 amino acids: CASSFPSREQFF. Written as DNA, the CDR3 is TGTGCCAGCAGTTTCCCCAGCAGGGAGCAGTTCTTC.

The V call is TRBV5-6, the J call TRBJ2-7; D gene unclear. CDR1 is SGHDT and CDR2 is YYEEEE in the germline V gene. Trimming removed 2 bases at V and 0 bases at J, with 6 bases between. This CDR3 comprises 13 residues. The CDR3: CASSFRSSYEQYF. The CDR3, as DNA: TGTGCCAGCAGCTTCCGCAGCTCCTACGAGCAGTACTTC.

The chain combines TRBV4-1 with TRBJ2-2; 10 nucleotides align to TRBD2. The CDR3 length is 15 residues. The junction had 5 bases not matched to a gene; V was cut back by 5 bases and J by 5 bases. Germline CDR1 is MGHRA and CDR2 is YSYEKL. For the CDR3, the DNA is TGCGCCAGCAGCGGGCTAGCGGGAGTTACCGGGGAGCTGTTTTTT. Translated: CASSGLAGVTGELFF.

The gene calls are TRBV27 and TRBJ2-1, with D tentatively TRBD2 (5 bases). The germline V gene encodes CDR1 MNHEY and CDR2 SMNVEV (reference sequence). The V end lost 5 bases, the J end lost 0 bases, and 17 bases lay between the germline ends. The CDR3 runs 17 residues. The CDR3 coding sequence is TGTGCCAGCAGTCCACAACTAGTAACAGCCTCCTACAATGAGCAGTTCTTC. Encoded protein: CASSPQLVTASYNEQFF.

The chain couples TRBV2 to TRBJ1-2; possible D gene TRBD1, 6 bases. The CDR3 loop spans 16 amino acids. The germline V and J ends were trimmed by 2 bases and 4 bases, with 17 bases remaining between them. Germline V lookup: CDR1 SNHLY, CDR2 FYNNEI. This CDR3 is CASSENWAGESYGYTF. The CDR3 DNA reads TGTGCCAGCAGTGAAAACTGGGCAGGGGAAAGCTATGGCTACACCTTC.

The rearrangement joins TRBV5-6 to TRBJ1-4, with no clear D. The CDR3 totals 13 residues. Trimming removed 0 bases from V and 5 bases from J, with 5 bases in between. The V gene's germline CDR1 is SGHDT and CDR2 YYEEEE. For the CDR3, the DNA is TGTGCCAGCAGCTTGGATTCAAATGAAAAACTGTTTTTT. Translating it yields CASSLDSNEKLFF.

The chain employs TRBV6-5 and TRBJ2-2, with 9 bases aligning to TRBD2. Germline V gene sequence: CDR1 MNHEY, CDR2 SVGAGI. V lost 7 bases and J lost 2; bases outside the gene matches: 5. CDR3 size: 15 residues. The CDR3 bases are TGTGCCAGCAACCTAGCGGGAAGAAACACCGGGGAGCTGTTTTTT. It translates to CASNLAGRNTGELFF.

Concerning this clone itself: Other DNA sequences in the same sample also yield this CDR3. The rearrangement uses TRBV28 and TRBJ2-7; D is unresolved. CDR1 and CDR2 from the germline V gene are MDHEN and SYDVKM. The CDR3 has 10 residues. With 6 bases removed from V and 6 bases from J, the gap between germline ends came to 6 bases. This chain's CDR3 is CASSLTEQYF. DNA for the CDR3: TGTGCCAGCAGCCTAACCGAGCAGTACTTC.

The genes are TRBV2 and TRBJ2-7; D call uncertain. V lost 8 bases and J 1 base, leaving 15 bases between the germline ends. The CDR3 has 14 residues. Germline V gene lookup returns CDR1 SNHLY and CDR2 FYNNEI. The chain's CDR3 is CASAPGPESYEQYF. In DNA form, the CDR3 reads TGTGCCAGCGCTCCGGGTCCAGAGTCCTACGAGCAGTACTTC.

The rearrangement joins TRBV4-2 to TRBJ1-1; D gene uncertain. V was pared by 1 base and J by 4 bases, with 16 bases between. The V gene's germline CDR1 is LGHNA and CDR2 YNFKEQ. This CDR3 has 16 residues. The CDR3, as DNA: TGTGCCAGCAGCCAAGGTTTGGGAGCCGAAGGCACTGAAGCTTTCTTT. This translates into CASSQGLGAEGTEAFF.

The chain recombines TRBV2 with TRBJ2-7; no definite D call. The CDR3 length is 15 residues. The germline gives CDR1 SNHLY, CDR2 FYNNEI. Trimming took 2 bases from V and 0 from J, leaving 11 bases between them. CDR3 protein: CASSEFHTASYEQYF. Written as DNA, the CDR3 is TGTGCCAGCAGTGAATTTCACACCGCCTCCTACGAGCAGTACTTC.

The V call is TRBV5-4, the J call TRBJ2-7; 7 bases agree with TRBD2. This CDR3 has 14 amino acids. V trimming: 2 bases; J trimming: 3 bases; junction bases outside the gene matches: 5. CDR1 SGHNT and CDR2 YYREEE come from the germline V gene (reference sequence). CDR3 loop: CASSFSGDYYEQYF. In DNA form, the CDR3 reads TGTGCCAGCAGCTTTTCCGGGGACTACTACGAGCAGTACTTC.

On this clone itself: In the same sample, other DNA sequences code for this CDR3. The V call is TRBV28, the J call TRBJ1-5; D gene unclear. The CDR3 runs 11 residues. Germline values: CDR1 MDHEN, CDR2 SYDVKM. V dropped 6 bases and J dropped 6 bases, with 6 bases sitting between them. The CDR3 reads CASSLSQPQHF. The CDR3 DNA reads TGTGCCAGCAGCCTCAGTCAGCCCCAGCATTTT.

Comment on this clone: Different DNA sequences within this sample yield the same CDR3. The chain carries TRBV11-2 and TRBJ2-5; D not certain. The CDR3 has 12 amino acids. Germline V gives CDR1 SGHAT, CDR2 FQNNGV. V was pared by 0 bases and J by 5 bases, with 4 bases between. The CDR3 DNA reads TGTGCCAGCAGCTTAGACGGGGAGACCCAGTACTTC. Translated: CASSLDGETQYF.

The gene calls are TRBV25-1 and TRBJ2-7, with D perhaps matching TRBD1 (6 bases). CDR1 is MGHDK, CDR2 SYGVNS, per germline. V gave up 1 base and J gave up 3 bases, with 10 bases separating them. The CDR3 sequence is 14 residues long. DNA for the CDR3: TGTGCCAGCAGTGAATTTAACAGGGTCTACGAGCAGTACTTC. Encoded protein: CASSEFNRVYEQYF.

This clone has a single count. The chain uses TRBV27 and TRBJ2-7, with D perhaps assigned TRBD1 or TRBD2 (5 bases each). The CDR3 contains 15 residues. Per germline, CDR1 MNHEY and CDR2 SMNVEV (reference sequence). Trimming took off 7 bases at V and 2 bases at J, with 18 bases between the two ends. In DNA form, the CDR3 reads TGTGCCAGCAAGATTCAGACAGAGGGAACCTACGAGCAGTACTTC. This codes for CASKIQTEGTYEQYF.

The CDR3, as DNA: TGTGCCAGCGGGACAGACATGAACACCGGGGAGCTGTTTTTT. Its translation is CASGTDMNTGELFF. This rearrangement joins TRBV7-9 to TRBJ2-2, with 7 nucleotides matching TRBD1. This CDR3 is 14 amino acids long. Trimming took 8 bases from V and 1 from J; bases not matched to a gene: 4. The germline CDR1 and CDR2 sequences are SEHNR and FQNEAQ (reference sequence).